The clone carrying this TCR beta chain was detected only a few times. Its cognate antigen is unknown. These data come from a study of T cells in Graves' hyperthyroidism and ophthalmopathy. Points from the study as a whole: The model made its ophthalmopathy prediction, and onset followed a median approximately 6 months later.

TCR beta CDR3 region amplification was performed from RNA transcripts. The study used the HTBI primer set for a first-round RT-PCR of the TCR CDR3. MiXCR, run by TCRdb on the multiplex PCR reads, gives a single entry per CDR3 protein. The table shows hundreds of thousands of distinct CDR3 sequences, with 12% to 15% occurring only once. V gave up 7 bases and J gave up 6 bases; unmatched junction bases: 6. This CDR3 contains 14 residues. The V gene's germline CDR1 is MGHRA and CDR2 YSYEKL. The specimen was blood. This chain uses TRBV4-1 with TRBJ2-3, with 11 positions matching TRBD1. This TCR came from a woman aged 40 to 50 with Graves' hyperthyroidism. The CDR3 DNA follows: TGCGCCAGCACCTTGGACAGGGGGCTGGATACGCAGTATTTT. Encoded protein: CASTLDRGLDTQYF.